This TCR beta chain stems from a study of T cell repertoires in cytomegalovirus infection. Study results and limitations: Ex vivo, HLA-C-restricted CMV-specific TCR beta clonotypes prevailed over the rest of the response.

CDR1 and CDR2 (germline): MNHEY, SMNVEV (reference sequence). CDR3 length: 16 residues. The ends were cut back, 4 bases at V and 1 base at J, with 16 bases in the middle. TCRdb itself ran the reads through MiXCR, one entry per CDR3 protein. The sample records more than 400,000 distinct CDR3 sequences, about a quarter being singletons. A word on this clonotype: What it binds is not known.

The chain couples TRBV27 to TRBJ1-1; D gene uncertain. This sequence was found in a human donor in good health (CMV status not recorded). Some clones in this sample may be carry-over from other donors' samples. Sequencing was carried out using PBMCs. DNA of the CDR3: TGTGCCAGCAGTTCTCTAGAGACATCAGGGAACACTGAAGCTTTCTTT. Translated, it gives CASSSLETSGNTEAFF.